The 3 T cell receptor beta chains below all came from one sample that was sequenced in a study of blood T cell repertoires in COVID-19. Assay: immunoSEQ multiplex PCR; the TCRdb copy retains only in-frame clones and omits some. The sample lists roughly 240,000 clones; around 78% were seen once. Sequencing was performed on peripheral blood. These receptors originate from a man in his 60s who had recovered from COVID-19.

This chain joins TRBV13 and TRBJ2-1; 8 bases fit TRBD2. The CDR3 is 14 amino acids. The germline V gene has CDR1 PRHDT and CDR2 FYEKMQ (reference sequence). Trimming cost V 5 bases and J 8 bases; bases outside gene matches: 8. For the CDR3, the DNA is TGTGCCAGCAGCATTGGAGGGACTAGGGATGAGCAGTTCTTC. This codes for CASSIGGTRDEQFF.

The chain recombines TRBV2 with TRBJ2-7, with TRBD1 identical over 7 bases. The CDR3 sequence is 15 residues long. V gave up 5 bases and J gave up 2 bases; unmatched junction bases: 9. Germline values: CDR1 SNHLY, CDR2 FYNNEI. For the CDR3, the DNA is TGTGCCAGCAGTACGAGACAGGGTGCAGCCTACGAGCAGTACTTC. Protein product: CASSTRQGAAYEQYF.

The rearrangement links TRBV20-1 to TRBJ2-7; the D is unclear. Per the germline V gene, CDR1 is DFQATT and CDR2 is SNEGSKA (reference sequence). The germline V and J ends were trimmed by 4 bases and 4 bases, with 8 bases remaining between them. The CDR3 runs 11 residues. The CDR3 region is CSATLYYEQYF. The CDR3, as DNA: TGCAGTGCTACACTATATTACGAGCAGTACTTC.